The rows below give T cell receptor beta chains drawn from one sample of a study of cytomegalovirus exposure and HLA in healthy donors. Profiled with immunoSEQ multiplex PCR; TCRdb holds only in-frame clones, not every one. This listing includes about 99,000 clones. The sequencing input was PBMCs. Receptors were obtained from a man aged 35 to 55 in good health and CMV-seronegative. Each CDR3 is given with its conserved first and last residue. The order of the fields is D gene, V gene, J gene, CDR3 protein, CDR3 DNA. The D gene is left open where the match is weak.

d_call: TRBD1; v_call: TRBV7-2; j_call: TRBJ1-2; cdr3_aa: CASSPPGTGREYGYTF; cdr3_nt: TGTGCCAGCAGCCCACCCGGGACAGGGAGGGAGTATGGCTACACCTTC
d_call: TRBD2; v_call: TRBV7-8; j_call: TRBJ2-3; cdr3_aa: CASSLQMGLAGEGAGNTQYF; cdr3_nt: TGTGCCAGCAGCTTACAAATGGGACTAGCGGGAGAGGGGGCAGGAAATACGCAGTATTTT
d_call: .; v_call: TRBV11-3; j_call: TRBJ2-3; cdr3_aa: CASSPRGTTDTQYF; cdr3_nt: TGTGCCAGCAGCCCGCGGGGCACCACAGATACGCAGTATTTT
d_call: .; v_call: TRBV2; j_call: TRBJ1-3; cdr3_aa: CASTLSSGVRSGNTIYF; cdr3_nt: TGTGCCAGCACCCTCTCCTCGGGAGTTAGATCTGGAAACACCATATATTTT
d_call: .; v_call: TRBV5-1; j_call: TRBJ1-1; cdr3_aa: CASSFDRFEAFF; cdr3_nt: TGCGCCAGCAGCTTTGATCGGTTTGAAGCTTTCTTT
d_call: TRBD1; v_call: TRBV28; j_call: TRBJ1-3; cdr3_aa: CASSMGQYSGNTIYF; cdr3_nt: TGTGCCAGTTCGATGGGACAGTACTCTGGAAACACCATATATTTT
d_call: .; v_call: TRBV5-5; j_call: TRBJ1-5; cdr3_aa: CASSLVMAENQPQHF; cdr3_nt: TGTGCCAGCAGCTTGGTAATGGCGGAAAATCAGCCCCAGCATTTT
d_call: TRBD1; v_call: TRBV19; j_call: TRBJ2-7; cdr3_aa: CASSLGQGYEQYF; cdr3_nt: TGTGCCAGTAGCCTAGGACAGGGTTACGAGCAGTACTTC
d_call: .; v_call: TRBV5-1; j_call: TRBJ2-7; cdr3_aa: CASSPRTLGAYEQYF; cdr3_nt: TGCGCCAGCAGCCCTAGGACCCTCGGGGCCTACGAGCAGTACTTC
d_call: TRBD1; v_call: TRBV5-4; j_call: TRBJ2-6; cdr3_aa: CASSRLGTGGAGANVLTF; cdr3_nt: TGTGCCAGCAGCAGACTCGGGACAGGGGGCGCTGGGGCCAACGTCCTGACTTTC